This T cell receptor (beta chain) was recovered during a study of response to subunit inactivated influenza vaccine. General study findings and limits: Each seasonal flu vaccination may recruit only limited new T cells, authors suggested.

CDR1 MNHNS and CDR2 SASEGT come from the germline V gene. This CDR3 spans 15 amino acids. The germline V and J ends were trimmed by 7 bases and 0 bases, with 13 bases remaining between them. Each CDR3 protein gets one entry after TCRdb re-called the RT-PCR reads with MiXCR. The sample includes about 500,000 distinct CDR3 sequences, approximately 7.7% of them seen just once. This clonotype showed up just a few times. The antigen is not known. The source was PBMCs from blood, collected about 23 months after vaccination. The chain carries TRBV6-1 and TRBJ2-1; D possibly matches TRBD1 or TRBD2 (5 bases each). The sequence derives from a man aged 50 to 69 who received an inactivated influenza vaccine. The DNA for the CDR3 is TGTGCCAGCAAATATGGGGACCCCTCCTACAATGAGCAGTTCTTC. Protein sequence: CASKYGDPSYNEQFF.